A selection of T cell receptor beta chains follows, all from one sample in a study of OX40 agonist ivuxolimab in advanced cancers. Data came from immunoSEQ multiplex PCR; TCRdb stores just in-frame clones and leaves some out. The sample yields some 54,000 clones, 70% to 80% seen once. This material consisted of CD4+ or CD8+ T cells sorted from blood, taken in a trial of the OX40 agonist ivuxolimab. The receptors were sampled from an adult with an advanced solid tumor such as melanoma, head and neck, liver or kidney cancer. Both conserved end residues are part of each CDR3. A D gene is named only where the DNA matches it firmly. Clone size is not always given. Where it is, it says once, few, many or a class for expanded clones.

D	size	length	V	J	CDR3	DNA
-	-	15	TRBV11-3	TRBJ2-3	CASSKRGGSGDTQYF	TGTGCCAGCAGCAAAAGGGGGGGGTCGGGAGATACGCAGTATTTT
-	-	14	TRBV6-6	TRBJ1-1	CASRRGRMNTEAFF	TGTGCCAGCAGGCGCGGCAGGATGAACACTGAAGCTTTCTTT
TRBD2	-	14	TRBV11-2	TRBJ2-1	CASSPRTSGDEQFF	TGTGCCAGCAGCCCTAGGACTAGCGGGGATGAGCAGTTCTTC
TRBD1	-	16	TRBV27	TRBJ1-2	CASSLAGQAGGSGYTF	TGTGCCAGCAGTTTGGCCGGCCAGGCAGGGGGCTCGGGCTACACCTTC
-	few	13	TRBV18	TRBJ1-1	CASGFGENTEAFF	TGTGCCAGCGGTTTTGGAGAGAACACTGAAGCTTTCTTT
TRBD1	once	14	TRBV6-5	TRBJ1-1	CASRTGQGNTEAFF	TGTGCCAGCAGGACAGGACAGGGGAACACTGAAGCTTTCTTT
-	-	12	TRBV11-3	TRBJ2-2	CASSPHTGELFF	TGTGCCAGCAGCCCTCACACCGGGGAGCTGTTTTTT
-	-	16	TRBV2	TRBJ2-2	CASRKPGSPNTGELFF	TGTGCCAGCAGAAAACCGGGATCGCCGAACACCGGGGAGCTGTTTTTT
TRBD1	-	15	TRBV27	TRBJ1-2	CASSRGDRGWDGYTF	TGTGCCAGCAGTCGCGGCGACAGGGGCTGGGATGGCTACACCTTC
TRBD1	-	16	TRBV28	TRBJ2-2	CASSKLGQVDTGELFF	TGTGCCAGCAGCAAGTTGGGACAGGTGGACACCGGGGAGCTGTTTTTT
TRBD2	-	15	TRBV6-5	TRBJ2-4	CASSYLGLAGHIQYF	TGTGCCAGCAGTTACCTCGGACTAGCGGGGCACATTCAGTACTTC
-	once	16	TRBV4-3	TRBJ1-4	CASSQDTAATNEKLFF	TGCGCCAGCAGCCAAGATACAGCCGCAACTAATGAAAAACTGTTTTTT
-	few	13	TRBV19	TRBJ1-1	CASFRRQNTEAFF	TGTGCCAGCTTCAGGAGACAGAACACTGAAGCTTTCTTT
-	few	15	TRBV5-4	TRBJ2-1	CASSSRDTAYNEQFF	TGTGCCAGCAGCTCCCGAGACACCGCCTACAATGAGCAGTTCTTC
-	-	17	TRBV19	TRBJ1-5	CASSITRDWGGNQPQHF	TGTGCCAGTAGTATCACTAGGGACTGGGGGGGCAATCAGCCCCAGCATTTT
-	few	13	TRBV6-6	TRBJ2-3	CASSYHRTHTQYF	TGTGCCAGCAGTTACCACCGGACTCATACGCAGTATTTT
-	-	14	TRBV7-9	TRBJ1-1	CASSQGRRNTEAFF	TGTGCCAGCAGCCAAGGACGGAGGAACACTGAAGCTTTCTTT
-	-	20	TRBV12-2	TRBJ2-2	CASRDRTSAYWPEDTGELFF	TGTGCAAGTCGCGACCGGACTAGCGCCTACTGGCCCGAGGACACCGGGGAGCTGTTTTTT
-	-	16	TRBV5-5	TRBJ2-5	CASSPRGQAGQETQYF	TGTGCCAGCAGCCCGAGGGGTCAGGCGGGCCAAGAGACCCAGTACTTC
-	-	16	TRBV28	TRBJ1-2	CASRGTGHGLGSGYTF	TGTGCCAGCAGGGGGACGGGGCATGGACTTGGGAGTGGCTACACCTTC
TRBD2	-	16	TRBV4-2	TRBJ2-5	CASSQDGGREQETQYF	TGTGCCAGCAGCCAAGACGGCGGGAGGGAGCAAGAGACCCAGTACTTC
-	-	16	TRBV5-4	TRBJ2-7	CASSLVRQTGSYEQYF	TGTGCCAGCAGCTTGGTTCGACAGACCGGCTCCTACGAGCAGTACTTC
TRBD1	-	14	TRBV15	TRBJ1-6	CATSGTVYNSPLHF	TGTGCCACCAGTGGGACAGTATATAATTCACCCCTCCACTTT
TRBD1	-	15	TRBV7-6	TRBJ1-6	CASSSMTGINSPLHF	TGTGCCAGCAGCTCAATGACAGGGATTAATTCACCCCTCCACTTT
-	once	15	TRBV11-2	TRBJ1-5	CASSLEGFGNQPQHF	TGTGCCAGCAGCTTAGAGGGTTTTGGCAATCAGCCCCAGCATTTT
-	-	13	TRBV15	TRBJ2-1	CATSRQRSNEQFF	TGTGCCACCAGCCGACAGCGGAGTAATGAGCAGTTCTTC
-	-	14	TRBV14	TRBJ2-4	CASSQEEAKNIQYF	TGTGCCAGCAGCCAAGAAGAGGCCAAAAACATTCAGTACTTC
TRBD2	-	17	TRBV7-6	TRBJ2-5	CASSTGGAITVQETQYF	TGTGCCAGCAGCACCGGGGGGGCCATTACCGTACAAGAGACCCAGTACTTC
TRBD1	-	15	TRBV6-6	TRBJ2-4	CASSYSTGAKNIQYF	TGTGCCAGCAGTTACTCGACAGGGGCCAAAAACATTCAGTACTTC
TRBD2	-	17	TRBV6-4	TRBJ2-1	CASSSGLAGGPYNEQFF	TGTGCCAGCAGTTCCGGACTAGCGGGAGGGCCGTACAATGAGCAGTTCTTC
-	few	12	TRBV29-1	TRBJ1-3	CSVGEPGNTIYF	TGCAGCGTTGGAGAGCCTGGAAACACCATATATTTT
-	-	13	TRBV2	TRBJ1-6	CASMFRVSSPLHF	TGTGCCAGCATGTTCAGGGTTTCTTCACCCCTCCACTTT
TRBD1	-	15	TRBV5-1	TRBJ1-2	CASRVRQGALGGYTF	TGCGCCAGCAGAGTTCGTCAGGGGGCCCTTGGGGGCTACACCTTC
TRBD1	-	15	TRBV14	TRBJ1-3	CASSQGGQNGNTIYF	TGTGCCAGCAGCCAAGGGGGACAGAATGGAAACACCATATATTTT
TRBD1	-	11	TRBV6-6	TRBJ1-2	CATTGVGGYTF	TGTGCCACCACAGGGGTTGGAGGCTACACCTTC
-	-	14	TRBV27	TRBJ2-4	CASARGSAKNIQYF	TGTGCCAGTGCGAGGGGAAGCGCCAAAAACATTCAGTACTTC
-	once	17	TRBV19	TRBJ2-6	CASSSRGPRSGANVLTF	TGTGCCAGTAGTTCACGGGGGCCGCGCTCTGGGGCCAACGTCCTGACTTTC
-	-	14	TRBV5-1	TRBJ1-2	CASSDRTANYGYTF	TGCGCCAGCAGCGACAGGACGGCAAACTATGGCTACACCTTC
-	-	14	TRBV27	TRBJ1-5	CASSEQGGNQPQHF	TGTGCCAGCAGCGAACAGGGAGGCAATCAGCCCCAGCATTTT
-	medium-sized	13	TRBV5-1	TRBJ2-1	CASSGSGGNEQFF	TGCGCCAGCAGCGGGTCTGGGGGCAATGAGCAGTTCTTC
-	-	14	TRBV5-4	TRBJ1-3	CASSLGGNGNTIYF	TGTGCCAGCAGCTTGGGAGGGAACGGAAACACCATATATTTT
-	-	15	TRBV19	TRBJ1-2	CASSPGGGIRRGYTF	TGTGCCAGTAGCCCGGGGGGAGGGATCCGACGTGGCTACACCTTC